These T cell receptor beta chains were read from a single sample in a study of T cell responses to AZD1222 COVID-19 vaccine. Sequencing used immunoSEQ multiplex PCR; TCRdb keeps in-frame clones, though not all of them. Among some 130,000 clones listed, around four fifths were seen once. The sample consisted of peripheral blood, taken on day 0 of AZD1222 vaccination. All receptors come from an adult in good health. Both conserved end residues are part of each CDR3. The D gene is left open where the match is weak. Clone sizes are given selectively: once, few, many, or a class where the clone is expanded.

D gene	V gene	J gene	clone size	CDR3 length	CDR3 DNA	CDR3 protein
-	TRBV11-2	TRBJ1-4	-	16	TGTGCCAGCAGCCTACCCCCATGGAGCAATAATGAAAAACTGTTTTTT	CASSLPPWSNNEKLFF
TRBD1	TRBV5-1	TRBJ1-4	-	15	TGCGCCAGCAGATACCAGGGGGCAAGTAATGAAAAACTGTTTTTT	CASRYQGASNEKLFF
-	TRBV7-9	TRBJ1-3	-	17	TGTGCCAGCAGCTTAGCAATAGGGGACCCCTCTGGAAACACCATATATTTT	CASSLAIGDPSGNTIYF
-	TRBV12-3/TRBV12-4	TRBJ1-1	-	13	TGTGCCAGCAGCCCAAGGGCGAACACTGAAGCTTTCTTT	CASSPRANTEAFF
TRBD1	TRBV27	TRBJ1-1	-	15	TGTGCCAGCAGCCCGGGACAGGGGGTGTTCAGTGAAGCTTTCTTT	CASSPGQGVFSEAFF
TRBD2	TRBV2	TRBJ2-3	-	15	TGTGCCAGCAGTGGTAGCGGGAAACCCACAGATACGCAGTATTTT	CASSGSGKPTDTQYF
-	TRBV10-1	TRBJ2-3	-	15	TGCGCCAGCAGTGACCACTTGAGTCCCCAAGATACGCAGTATTTT	CASSDHLSPQDTQYF
-	TRBV4-2	TRBJ1-3	-	17	TGTGCCAGCAGCCAAGATTGGGGCGGCTACTCTGGAAACACCATATATTTT	CASSQDWGGYSGNTIYF
-	TRBV21-1	TRBJ2-6	-	24	TGTGCCAGCAGCAAAGAATGGAGTCGGGGCCCCCTTCCCGTTGCCTACTCTGGGGCCAACGTCCTGACTTTC	CASSKEWSRGPLPVAYSGANVLTF
TRBD2	TRBV7-3	TRBJ2-5	-	15	TGTGCCAGCAGCTTCGGGGGGGCAGGTCAAGAGACCCAGTACTTC	CASSFGGAGQETQYF
-	TRBV5-1	TRBJ1-3	-	20	TGCGCCAGCAGCTCGGGGTCAGAGGGTTGGTTAACTGGTTCTGGAAACACCATATATTTT	CASSSGSEGWLTGSGNTIYF
TRBD1	TRBV6-5	TRBJ1-2	once	14	TGTGCCAGCAGTTTTCGGGACAGCCGCTATGGCTACACCTTC	CASSFRDSRYGYTF
TRBD1	TRBV7-9	TRBJ2-5	once	15	TGTGCCAGCAGTCCCACGGGACAGGGCATTAAGACCCAGTACTTC	CASSPTGQGIKTQYF
-	TRBV23-1	TRBJ2-5	-	24	TGCGCCAGCAGTCAATGCCTCCCCCGGAACCCGACTTATCGGGAATCGGTATCTGAAGACACCCAGTACTTC	CASSQCLPRNPTYRESVSEDTQYF
-	TRBV6-5	TRBJ1-4	-	15	TGTGCCAGCAGTCCCCGGGGGCGCCCTGAGGAAAAACTGTTTTTT	CASSPRGRPEEKLFF
-	TRBV28	TRBJ1-2	-	13	TGTGCCAGCAGTTTTACCGGTGACTATGGCTACACCTTC	CASSFTGDYGYTF
TRBD1	TRBV28	TRBJ1-5	-	16	TGTGCCAGCAGTTTATCCAGGGGGCGCCCGGACCTGCCCCAGCATTTT	CASSLSRGRPDLPQHF
TRBD1	TRBV5-8	TRBJ1-2	-	15	TGTGCCAGCAGCTCCTGGGACAGGGGAGGCTATGGCTACACCTTC	CASSSWDRGGYGYTF
-	TRBV28	TRBJ1-2	-	15	TGTGCCAGCAGTCGGACGGGAGGAGGGAACTATGGCTACACCTTC	CASSRTGGGNYGYTF
-	TRBV7-9	TRBJ1-1	-	16	TGTGCCAGCAGCTTAGGTACGGGGCTTTGGAACACTGAAGCTTTCTTT	CASSLGTGLWNTEAFF
TRBD2	TRBV30	TRBJ2-2	-	16	TGTGCCTGGAGTCTAATAGCGGGGAGGGGCACCGGGGAGCTGTTTTTT	CAWSLIAGRGTGELFF
TRBD1	TRBV28	TRBJ1-6	-	14	TGTGCCAGCAGCCCCGACAGGGAATGGTCACCCCTCCACTTT	CASSPDREWSPLHF
TRBD1	TRBV19	TRBJ1-5	-	18	TGTGCCAGTAGTTCTGTTCGAAGACAGGGAAACTCTCGTCAGCCCCAGCATTTT	CASSSVRRQGNSRQPQHF
-	TRBV6-6	TRBJ1-5	few	14	TGTGCCAGCAGTTACTCTTCCAGCAATCAGCCCCAGCATTTT	CASSYSSSNQPQHF
TRBD1	TRBV2	TRBJ1-2	-	14	TGTGCCAGCACCACCGGGACAGGGAGCTATGGCTACACCTTC	CASTTGTGSYGYTF
-	TRBV4-1	TRBJ2-2	-	14	TGCGCCAGCAGCCAAGACCAGGACGACGGGGAGCTGTTTTTT	CASSQDQDDGELFF
TRBD1	TRBV5-1	TRBJ2-1	-	16	TGCGCCAGCAGCGCCTCAGGGGGCGCGAGTCCCAATGAGCAGTTCTTC	CASSASGGASPNEQFF
-	TRBV6-2/TRBV6-3	TRBJ2-5	-	15	TGTGCCAGCAGCCTAGGGGGGGGGTTACAAGAGACCCAGTACTTC	CASSLGGGLQETQYF